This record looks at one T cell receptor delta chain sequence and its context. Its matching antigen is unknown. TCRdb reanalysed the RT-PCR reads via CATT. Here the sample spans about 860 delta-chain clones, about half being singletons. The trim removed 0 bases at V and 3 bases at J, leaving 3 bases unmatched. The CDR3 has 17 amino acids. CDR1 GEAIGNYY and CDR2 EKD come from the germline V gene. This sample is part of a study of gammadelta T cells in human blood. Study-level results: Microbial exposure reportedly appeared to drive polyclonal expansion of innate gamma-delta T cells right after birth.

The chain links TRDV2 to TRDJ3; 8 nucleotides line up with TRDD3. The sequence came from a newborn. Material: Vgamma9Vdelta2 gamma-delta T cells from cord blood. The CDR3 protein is CACDTGDTSWDTRQMFF. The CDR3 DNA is TGTGCCTGTGACACCGGGGATACCAGCTGGGACACCCGACAGATGTTTTTC.